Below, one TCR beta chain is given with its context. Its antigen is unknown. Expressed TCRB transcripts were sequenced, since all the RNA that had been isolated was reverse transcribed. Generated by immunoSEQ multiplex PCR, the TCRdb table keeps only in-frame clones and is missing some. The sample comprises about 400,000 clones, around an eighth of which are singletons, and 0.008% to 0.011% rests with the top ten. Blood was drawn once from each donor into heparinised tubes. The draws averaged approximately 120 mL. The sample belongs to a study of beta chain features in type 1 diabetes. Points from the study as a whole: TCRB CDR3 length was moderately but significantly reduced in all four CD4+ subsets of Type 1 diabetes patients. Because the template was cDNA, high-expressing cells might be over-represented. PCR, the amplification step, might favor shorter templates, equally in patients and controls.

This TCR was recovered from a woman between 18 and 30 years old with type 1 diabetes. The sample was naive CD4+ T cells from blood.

This CDR3 reads CASSPIAGTDTQYF. The CDR3 DNA is TGCGCCAGCAGTCCTATAGCGGGGACAGATACGCAGTATTTT. The chain is built from TRBV5-1 and TRBJ2-3; TRBD2 matches at 8 bases. The CDR3 extends over 14 amino acids. After removal of 5 bases from V and 3 bases from J, the junction contained 5 bases not matched to a gene. The germline gives CDR1 SGHRS, CDR2 YFSETQ.